This T cell receptor (beta chain) stems from a study of T cell repertoires in aging, cancer and after chemotherapy. TRB rearrangements spanning V, D and J were amplified using mixed TRB-A/B primers. TCRdb re-derived calls from the multiplex PCR reads in MiXCR, one entry per CDR3 protein. Here the sample spans around 5,000 distinct CDR3 sequences, less than 25% being singletons. Peripheral blood genomic DNA, not sorted cells or RNA, was the template. Germline V gene data show CDR1 as ENHRY and CDR2 as SYGVKD. The CDR3 consists of 15 residues. This clonotype appeared a single time. Its antigen remains unknown. One end of the junction varies from germline; a read error may be responsible. Regarding the study as a whole: These repertoire data do not allow conclusions about immunological memory after chemotherapy.

This sequence was found in a human donor with a blood cancer. J is TRBJ1-3 and V is TRBV10-3, with unresolved D. The sample comprised blood. CDR3 in DNA: TGTGCCAGCAGTGAAGGCGACGGACCTGGAAACACCATATATTTT. It encodes CASSEGDGPGNTIYF.